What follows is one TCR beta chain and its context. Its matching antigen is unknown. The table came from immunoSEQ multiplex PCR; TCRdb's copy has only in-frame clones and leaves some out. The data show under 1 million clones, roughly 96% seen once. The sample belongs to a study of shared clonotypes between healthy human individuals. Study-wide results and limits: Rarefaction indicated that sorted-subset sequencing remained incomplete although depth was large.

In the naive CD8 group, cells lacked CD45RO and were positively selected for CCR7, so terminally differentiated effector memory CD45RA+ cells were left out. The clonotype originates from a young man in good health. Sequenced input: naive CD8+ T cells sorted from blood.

In DNA, the CDR3 is TGTGCCAGCAGTGGCCTTAAGCGGGAAGGGGGCTACGAGCAGTACTTC. Protein sequence: CASSGLKREGGYEQYF. The gene calls are TRBV2 and TRBJ2-7, with D possibly TRBD2 on 7 matching bases. V lost 4 bases and J lost 3, with 19 bases in between. Per the germline V gene, CDR1 is SNHLY and CDR2 is FYNNEI. This CDR3 region has 16 residues.